A selection of T cell receptor beta chains follows, all from one sample in a study of shared clonotypes between healthy human individuals. Here immunoSEQ multiplex PCR was the method, and the copy in TCRdb shows in-frame clones only, minus some. The sample records some 2,500,000 clones, roughly 92% being singletons. Source material: naive CD4+ T cells from PBMCs. All receptors come from a man between 18 and 35 years old in good health. Some clones in this sample may be carry-over from other donors' samples. Both conserved end residues are part of each CDR3. A D gene is named only where the DNA matches it firmly. Expanded clones are given a class, and other clones once, few, many or no size at all.

V gene	J gene	D gene	clone size	CDR3 protein	CDR3 DNA
TRBV10-3	TRBJ2-3	-	-	CAISEMGRTDTQYF	TGTGCCATCAGTGAGATGGGGAGGACAGATACGCAGTATTTT
TRBV6-1	TRBJ2-7	-	once	CASVKEVGKQYF	TGTGCCAGCGTAAAAGAGGTTGGGAAGCAGTACTTC
TRBV4-2	TRBJ2-1	-	once	CASSPRQASSYNEQFF	TGTGCCAGCAGCCCGCGACAGGCCAGCTCCTACAATGAGCAGTTCTTC
TRBV7-3	TRBJ2-3	-	-	CASSRESTDTQYF	TGTGCCAGCAGCAGGGAGAGCACAGATACGCAGTATTTT
TRBV15	TRBJ1-3	-	-	CATSSRKGPGNTIYF	TGTGCCACCAGCAGCAGGAAGGGACCTGGAAACACCATATATTTT
TRBV5-1	TRBJ2-5	-	-	CASSWNGHIQETQYF	TGCGCCAGCAGCTGGAACGGACATATCCAAGAGACCCAGTACTTC
TRBV6-1	TRBJ1-2	-	-	CASSDAAARSYGYTF	TGTGCCAGCAGTGACGCGGCGGCCCGGAGCTATGGCTACACCTTC
TRBV4-1	TRBJ2-7	TRBD1	-	CASSRDDRESSYEQYF	TGCGCCAGCAGCCGAGATGACAGGGAATCATCCTACGAGCAGTACTTC
TRBV7-3	TRBJ1-4	-	-	CASSLSRSTNEKLFF	TGTGCCAGCAGCTTATCCCGGTCAACTAATGAAAAACTGTTTTTT
TRBV7-3	TRBJ2-1	-	-	CASSSGRLTLNEQFF	TGTGCCAGCAGCTCGGGACGTCTGACTTTAAATGAGCAGTTCTTC
TRBV19	TRBJ1-5	-	-	CASSILQGNNQPQHF	TGTGCCAGTAGTATACTGCAGGGGAACAATCAGCCCCAGCATTTT
TRBV5-1	TRBJ1-1	-	-	CASSWRLTGNTEAFF	TGCGCCAGCAGCTGGAGGCTCACGGGGAACACTGAAGCTTTCTTT
TRBV2	TRBJ1-5	-	few	CASGRGNQPQHF	TGTGCCAGCGGCAGGGGAAATCAGCCCCAGCATTTT
TRBV6-5	TRBJ2-7	-	-	CASSYSRGGSYEQYF	TGTGCCAGCAGTTACTCCAGGGGGGGATCCTACGAGCAGTACTTC
TRBV6-5	TRBJ1-2	TRBD1	-	CASRTGVLNYGYTF	TGTGCCAGCAGGACAGGGGTTTTGAACTATGGCTACACCTTC
TRBV9	TRBJ2-5	TRBD1	-	CASSKEGQGGETQYF	TGTGCCAGCAGCAAGGAGGGACAGGGTGGGGAGACCCAGTACTTC
TRBV27	TRBJ1-2	TRBD1	-	CASSFTPGQGRKGYTF	TGTGCCAGCAGTTTTACACCGGGACAGGGGAGGAAGGGCTACACCTTC
TRBV2	TRBJ1-1	TRBD1	-	CASSEGGQREAFF	TGTGCCAGCAGTGAGGGGGGACAGCGAGAAGCTTTCTTT
TRBV5-6	TRBJ1-3	TRBD1	-	CASSLDRGGNTIYF	TGTGCCAGCAGCCTGGACAGGGGAGGAAACACCATATATTTT
TRBV7-6	TRBJ2-7	-	-	CASSLLPGSYEQYF	TGTGCCAGCAGCTTACTGCCCGGCTCCTACGAGCAGTACTTC
TRBV27	TRBJ2-5	TRBD1	-	CASSTTGFVETQYF	TGTGCCAGCAGTACGACAGGGTTTGTAGAGACCCAGTACTTC
TRBV10-1	TRBJ2-1	-	-	CASSELGGAERSEQFF	TGCGCCAGCAGTGAGTTAGGGGGAGCGGAGAGATCTGAGCAGTTCTTC
TRBV28	TRBJ2-3	TRBD2	once	CASSLRFSSTSGSTDTQYF	TGTGCCAGCAGTTTAAGATTTTCCTCAACTAGCGGGAGTACAGATACGCAGTATTTT
TRBV15	TRBJ2-1	-	-	CATSRDPLAGNEQFF	TGTGCCACCAGCAGAGATCCGTTAGCCGGGAATGAGCAGTTCTTC
TRBV20-1	TRBJ1-2	-	-	CSAAQPYTF	TGCAGTGCGGCCCAACCGTACACCTTC